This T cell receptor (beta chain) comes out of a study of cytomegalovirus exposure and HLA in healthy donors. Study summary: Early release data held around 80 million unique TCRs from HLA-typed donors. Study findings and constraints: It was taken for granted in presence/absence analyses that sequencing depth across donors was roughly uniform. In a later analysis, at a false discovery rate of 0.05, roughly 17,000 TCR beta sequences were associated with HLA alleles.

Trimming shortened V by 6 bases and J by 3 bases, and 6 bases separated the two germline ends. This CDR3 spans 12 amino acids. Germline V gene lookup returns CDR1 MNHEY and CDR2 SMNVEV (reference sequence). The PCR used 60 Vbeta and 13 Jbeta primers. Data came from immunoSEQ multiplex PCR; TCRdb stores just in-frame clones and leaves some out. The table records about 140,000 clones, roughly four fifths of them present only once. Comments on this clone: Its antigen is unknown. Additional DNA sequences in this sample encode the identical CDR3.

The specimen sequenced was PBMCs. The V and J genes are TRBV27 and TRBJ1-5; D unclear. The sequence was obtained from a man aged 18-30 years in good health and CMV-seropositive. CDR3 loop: CASSPINQPQHF. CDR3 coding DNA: TGTGCCAGCAGCCCTATCAATCAGCCCCAGCATTTT.